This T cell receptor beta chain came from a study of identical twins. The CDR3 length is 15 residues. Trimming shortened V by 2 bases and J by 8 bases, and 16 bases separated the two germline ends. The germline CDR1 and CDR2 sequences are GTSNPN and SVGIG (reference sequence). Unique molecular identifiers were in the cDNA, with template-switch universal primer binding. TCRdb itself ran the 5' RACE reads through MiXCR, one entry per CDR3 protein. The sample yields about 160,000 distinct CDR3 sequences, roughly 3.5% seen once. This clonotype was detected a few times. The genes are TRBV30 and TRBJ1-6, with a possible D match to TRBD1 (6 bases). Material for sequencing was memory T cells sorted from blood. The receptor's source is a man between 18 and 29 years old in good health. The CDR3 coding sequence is TGTGCCTGGAGTATGAGATCGGGGGCCGATTCACCCCTCCACTTT. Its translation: CAWSMRSGADSPLHF.